The 31 T cell receptor beta chains listed next were all sequenced from one sample in a study of T cell responses to AZD1222 COVID-19 vaccine (dated by TCRdb to the early 2020s). Library generation was performed with the immunoSEQ multiplex PCR assay. Entries here come from immuneACCESS through TCRdb and include only in-frame sequences with V and J called. Some clones fail to appear in such tables; in the studies checked, an unresolved V gene covers under half of the shortfall, and the cause of the remainder is unknown. Present in this sample are about 150,000 clones, 87% of which were seen just once. The ten largest clones represent about a tenth of the sample. Sample time point, as interpreted from the label and publication: about 28 days (+/-7) after the second vaccine dose. This sample comprised peripheral blood, obtained 28 days after the second AZD1222 dose. These receptors were obtained from an adult who received the AZD1222 COVID-19 vaccine.

The chain is built from TRBV12-3 or TRBV12-4 and TRBJ1-1, with TRBD1 as a possible D gene (5 bases). The CDR3 runs to 13 residues. Trimming removed 6 bases from V and 10 bases from J, with 18 bases in between. The CDR3: CASRNEGAGTAFF. CDR3 DNA sequence: TGTGCCAGCAGGAATGAAGGTGCAGGGACAGCTTTCTTT.

The genes are TRBV27 and TRBJ2-5; D might be TRBD2 (6 bases). Trimming cost V 7 bases and J 5 bases, with 20 bases left between them. CDR1 and CDR2 (germline): MNHEY, SMNVEV (reference sequence). The CDR3 sequence is 15 residues long. The CDR3 sequence is CASTPLGTSQETQYF. CDR3 nucleotides: TGTGCCAGCACCCCCTTAGGGACTTCACAGGAGACCCAGTACTTC.

This clone has a single count. The chain links TRBV29-1 to TRBJ1-1; D is perhaps TRBD1 (5 bases). CDR1 and CDR2 (germline): SQVTM, ANQGSEA. V lost 7 bases, J lost 4 bases, and 16 bases lay in between. The length of the CDR3 is 13 residues. CDR3 sequence: CSAAGAQGTEAFF. The CDR3 nucleotides read TGCAGCGCCGCCGGCGCGCAGGGCACTGAAGCTTTCTTT.

This chain links TRBV7-2 with TRBJ2-7; 8 bases are a match to TRBD1. The CDR3 has 14 amino acids. V shed 5 bases, J shed 3 bases, and the junction held 6 bases outside the gene matches. Germline V lookup: CDR1 SGHTA, CDR2 FQGNSA. The CDR3 sequence is CASSHAGGIYEQYF. In DNA form, the CDR3 reads TGTGCCAGCAGCCACGCAGGGGGCATCTACGAGCAGTACTTC.

This chain uses TRBV7-3 with TRBJ2-2; tentative D call: TRBD1 (5 bases). The CDR3 consists of 15 residues. V lost 2 bases to trimming and J lost 4 bases, with 11 bases between them. Germline V gives CDR1 SGHTA, CDR2 FQGTGA. CDR3 region: CASSLDSRGTGELFF. As DNA, the CDR3 is TGTGCCAGCAGCTTAGACAGTCGAGGCACCGGGGAGCTGTTTTTT.

The CDR3 DNA reads as TGTGCCAGTAGCCTTGGGGGTCTTTCCTACAATGAGCAGTTCTTC. This translates into CASSLGGLSYNEQFF. V usage is TRBV19 and J usage is TRBJ2-1; D might be TRBD1 or TRBD2, each matching 5 bases. The CDR3 has 15 amino acids. Germline V gives CDR1 LNHDA, CDR2 SQIVND (reference sequence). V shed 6 bases and J shed 1 base, with 13 bases lying between them.

The chain recombines TRBV2 with TRBJ1-5; a weak D match, TRBD1 (5 bases). The V gene lost 5 bases and the J gene lost 4 bases, with 12 bases spanning the gap. There are 14 residues in the CDR3. Germline V lookup: CDR1 SNHLY, CDR2 FYNNEI. CDR3 sequence reads: CASSLDGGNQPQHF. CDR3 DNA sequence: TGTGCCAGCAGTCTCGACGGGGGGAATCAGCCCCAGCATTTT.

J is TRBJ2-1 and V is TRBV6-1; D may be TRBD2 (5 bases). V shed 4 bases and J shed 8 bases, with 21 bases lying between them. Germline CDR1 reads MNHNS; CDR2 reads SASEGT. CDR3 length equals 16 residues. This chain's CDR3 is CASSAHGLIDIDEQFF. CDR3 in DNA: TGTGCCAGCAGTGCCCACGGACTCATAGACATCGATGAGCAGTTCTTC.

As regards this clone: At the DNA level, this CDR3 is encoded by other sequences in the same sample as well. The chain uses TRBV28 and TRBJ2-7; D not resolved. V was clipped by 5 bases and J by 0 bases, with 11 bases between them. This CDR3 spans 14 amino acids. CDR1 and CDR2 (germline): MDHEN, SYDVKM. CDR3 DNA sequence: TGTGCCAGCAGTCCCTTATTGAGCTCCTACGAGCAGTACTTC. Its protein is CASSPLLSSYEQYF.

The chain is built from TRBV9 and TRBJ2-2; D is unresolved. The CDR3 totals 18 residues. Germline V gene sequence: CDR1 SGDLS, CDR2 YYNGEE. Trimming cost V 0 bases and J 4 bases, with 19 bases left between them. CDR3 nucleotides: TGTGCCAGCAGCGTAGGGCCCAGGTCGACCGCCCTCACCGGGGAGCTGTTTTTT. This codes for CASSVGPRSTALTGELFF.

This clone was found once. The V gene is TRBV2, the J gene TRBJ2-7, with 8 bases lining up with TRBD1. From germline, CDR1 is SNHLY and CDR2 FYNNEI. Unmatched junction bases numbered 3, after V lost 1 base and J lost 1 base. The CDR3 runs 15 residues. The CDR3 is CASSEEQGGSYEQYF. The CDR3 bases are TGTGCCAGCAGTGAAGAACAGGGGGGATCCTACGAGCAGTACTTC.

This chain links TRBV19 with TRBJ2-7, with D uncertain. The germline V gene has CDR1 LNHDA and CDR2 SQIVND (reference sequence). V lost 0 bases and J lost 7, with 13 bases in between. The CDR3 is 14 residues long. The DNA of the CDR3 is TGTGCCAGTAGTATAGATTCTACCGCTATGGAGCAGTACTTC. It encodes CASSIDSTAMEQYF.

The chain joins TRBV28 to TRBJ1-5, with D maybe TRBD1 (6 bases). The CDR3 length is 15 residues. The V gene lost 4 bases and the J gene lost 8 bases, with 18 bases spanning the gap. Per the germline V gene, CDR1 is MDHEN and CDR2 is SYDVKM. CDR3 in DNA: TGTGCCAGCAGTTCGGGGGCCCCTGGCCTGGAGCCCCAGCATTTT. Its translation: CASSSGAPGLEPQHF. Supplemented by reference TRBV28 and TRBJ1-5, the full variable domain reads DVKVTQSSRYLVKRTGEKVFLECVQDMDHENMFWYRQDPGLGLRLIYFSYDVKMKEKGDIPEGYSVSREKKERFSLILESASTNQTSMYLCASSSGAPGLEPQHFGDGTRLSIL.

The V and J genes are TRBV20-1 and TRBJ2-2; 10 bases are shared with TRBD2. The CDR3 loop spans 15 amino acids. Trimming cost V 3 bases and J 1 base; bases outside gene matches: 2. CDR1 DFQATT and CDR2 SNEGSKA come from the germline V gene (reference sequence). CDR3 sequence reads: CSASTSGMNTGELFF. The DNA of the CDR3 is TGCAGTGCTAGTACTAGCGGGATGAACACCGGGGAGCTGTTTTTT.

This clone was detected only a few times. The chain recombines TRBV3-1 (or the pseudogene TRBV3-2) with TRBJ1-5; no clear D. In germline, CDR1 is LGHDT, CDR2 YNNKEL (reference sequence). This CDR3 spans 15 amino acids. Trimming took off 2 bases at V and 3 bases at J, with 11 bases between the two ends. This CDR3 is CASSQSALNNQPQHF. CDR3 DNA: TGTGCCAGCAGCCAATCGGCCTTGAACAATCAGCCCCAGCATTTT.

The chain combines TRBV7-2 with TRBJ1-2, with D tentatively TRBD1 (6 bases). The germline CDR1 and CDR2 sequences are SGHTA and FQGNSA. The CDR3 is made up of 13 amino acids. The germline V and J ends were trimmed by 2 bases and 8 bases, with 12 bases remaining between them. The CDR3 here is CASSLIQGWGYTF. The CDR3 DNA sequence: TGTGCCAGCAGCTTAATCCAGGGGTGGGGCTACACCTTC.

There are a few counts of this clone. The chain uses TRBV19 and TRBJ2-1; D uncertain. V was cut by 8 bases and J by 4 bases, with 12 bases left in between. The CDR3 has 13 amino acids. Germline assignment: CDR1 LNHDA and CDR2 SQIVND (reference sequence). CDR3 region: CASSGQLYNEQFF. Written as DNA, the CDR3 is TGTGCCAGTTCCGGGCAGCTATACAATGAGCAGTTCTTC.

This chain joins TRBV7-3 and TRBJ2-1, with 7 bases aligning to TRBD2. Germline V CDR1 and CDR2: SGHTA, FQGTGA. This CDR3 comprises 15 residues. The V and J ends lost 5 bases and 3 bases, in that order; junction bases with no gene match: 7. The CDR3 sequence: CASSPTSVRYNEQFF. CDR3 DNA sequence: TGTGCCAGCAGCCCCACTAGCGTACGCTACAATGAGCAGTTCTTC.

CDR3 region: CASSPPPWGLSRATNEKLFF. The DNA for the CDR3 is TGTGCCAGCAGCCCCCCTCCGTGGGGGCTAAGTCGGGCAACTAATGAAAAACTGTTTTTT. The chain employs TRBV7-8 and TRBJ1-4; a weak D match, TRBD1 (6 bases). The V gene lost 5 bases and the J gene lost 0 bases, with 25 bases spanning the gap. CDR1 is SGHVS, CDR2 FQNEAQ, per germline. The CDR3 is 20 amino acids.

This chain connects TRBV19 to TRBJ1-2; 9 bases are a match to TRBD1. With V trimmed by 9 bases and J by 8 bases, 7 bases remained unmatched. This CDR3 is 12 amino acids long. In germline, CDR1 is LNHDA, CDR2 SQIVND (reference sequence). The CDR3 is CASSDRGLGYTF. The CDR3 nucleotides are TGTGCCAGCTCGGACAGGGGCCTAGGCTACACCTTC. The variable domain in full, with the rest retrieved from reference TRBV19 and TRBJ1-2, is DGGITQSPKYLFRKEGQNVTLSCEQNLNHDAMYWYRQDPGQGLRLIYYSQIVNDFQKGDIAEGYSVSREKKESFPLTVTSAQKNPTAFYLCASSDRGLGYTFGSGTRLTVV.

In its sample, this clone was seen once. The gene calls are TRBV5-1 and TRBJ2-3, with D perhaps TRBD2 (6 bases). Per germline, CDR1 SGHRS and CDR2 YFSETQ. Trimming pared 2 bases from V and 6 bases from J, leaving 13 bases between. The CDR3 runs 14 residues. CDR3 bases: TGCGCCAGCAGCTTTGGAGGGAACGACGATACGCAGTATTTT. This encodes CASSFGGNDDTQYF.

The V gene is TRBV7-2, the J gene TRBJ1-6; possible D gene TRBD1, 5 bases. Germline V gives CDR1 SGHTA, CDR2 FQGNSA. This CDR3 has 15 amino acids. Trimming removed 2 bases at V and 10 bases at J, with 15 bases between. Here the CDR3 DNA reads TGTGCCAGCAGCTTATTCCAGGGACGGGGCTCACCCCTCCACTTT. Protein product: CASSLFQGRGSPLHF.

CDR3 amino acids: CASSINANLGGTPYEQYF. CDR3 coding DNA: TGTGCCAGTAGTATTAATGCGAATTTAGGAGGGACTCCCTACGAGCAGTACTTC. The V call is TRBV19, the J call TRBJ2-7; possibly TRBD2 for D (6 bases). Trimming cost V 3 bases and J 2 bases, with 23 bases left between them. This CDR3 is built from 18 residues. The V gene's germline CDR1 is LNHDA and CDR2 SQIVND (reference sequence). Looking up the rest from reference TRBV19 and TRBJ2-7 gives the full variable domain: DGGITQSPKYLFRKEGQNVTLSCEQNLNHDAMYWYRQDPGQGLRLIYYSQIVNDFQKGDIAEGYSVSREKKESFPLTVTSAQKNPTAFYLCASSINANLGGTPYEQYFGPGTRLTVT.

J is TRBJ2-2 and V is TRBV3-1 (or the pseudogene TRBV3-2); maybe TRBD1 (5 bases). This CDR3 has 13 amino acids. V shed 4 bases and J shed 6 bases, with 9 bases lying between them. In germline, CDR1 is LGHDT, CDR2 YNNKEL (reference sequence). CDR3 coding DNA: TGTGCCAGCAGCCTAGGGGATGCCGGGGAGCTGTTTTTT. Its translation: CASSLGDAGELFF.

The CDR3 nucleotides are TGTGCCAGCAGCCAAGCGGGAGCACCCTACGAGCAGTACTTC. Translated: CASSQAGAPYEQYF. J is TRBJ2-7 and V is TRBV7-9; 8 bases align to TRBD2. The trim removed 5 bases at V and 2 bases at J, leaving 5 bases unmatched. The germline V gene encodes CDR1 SEHNR and CDR2 FQNEAQ (reference sequence). The CDR3 sequence is 14 residues long.

The chain uses TRBV28 and TRBJ1-3; 7 bases align to TRBD1. The CDR3 covers 15 residues. CDR1 is MDHEN and CDR2 is SYDVKM in the germline V gene. V lost 5 bases and J lost 5; bases outside the gene matches: 9. The CDR3 region has the DNA TGTGCCAGCAGTCCCCCCAACAGGGGAAGAAACACCATATATTTT. The encoded protein is CASSPPNRGRNTIYF.

The chain has TRBV6-2 or TRBV6-3 and TRBJ2-5, with D perhaps matching TRBD1 (6 bases). Trimming left V 2 bases short and J 5 bases short, with 18 bases between. Germline-derived CDR1 and CDR2 are MNHEY and SVGEGT. CDR3 length: 16 amino acids. In DNA form, the CDR3 reads TGTGCCAGCAGTTACCTTCCGACAGGCCCGAAGGAGACCCAGTACTTC. Amino acid sequence: CASSYLPTGPKETQYF.

In this sample, this clone turned up once. The genes are TRBV2 and TRBJ1-2; 9 bases match TRBD1. Per the germline V gene, CDR1 is SNHLY and CDR2 is FYNNEI. With V trimmed by 8 bases and J by 2 bases, 12 bases remained unmatched. The length of the CDR3 is 16 residues. For the CDR3, the DNA is TGTGCCAGCTGGGTGACAGGGGGGGTTCTAAACTATGGCTACACCTTC. The encoded protein is CASWVTGGVLNYGYTF.

CDR3 sequence (DNA): TGTGCCAGCCTCGGGGGGCCGCGCACGGCTGAAGCTTTCTTT. This gives the protein CASLGGPRTAEAFF. V gene TRBV6-5 combines with J gene TRBJ1-1; tentative D call: TRBD1 (6 bases). Trimming cost V 8 bases and J 6 bases, with 19 bases left between them. Germline V gives CDR1 MNHEY, CDR2 SVGAGI. CDR3 length equals 14 residues.

In this sample, this clone turned up once. The rearrangement joins TRBV5-1 to TRBJ1-2, with D tentatively TRBD1 (6 bases). Germline CDR1 reads SGHRS; CDR2 reads YFSETQ. The ends were cut back, 0 bases at V and 4 bases at J, with 19 bases in the middle. The CDR3 spans 17 residues. CDR3 sequence (DNA): TGCGCCAGCAGCTTGGCTGGGGCGGGGGGCAGGAGCTATGGCTACACCTTC. It yields the protein CASSLAGAGGRSYGYTF.

The chain has TRBV27 and TRBJ2-7; D tentatively reads TRBD1 or TRBD2 (5 bases each). Germline-derived CDR1 and CDR2 are MNHEY and SMNVEV (reference sequence). The CDR3 has 14 residues. Trimming pared 5 bases from V and 4 bases from J, leaving 15 bases between. The CDR3 loop is CASSLLGTAYEQYF. CDR3 DNA sequence: TGTGCCAGCAGTCTACTGGGGACGGCATACGAGCAGTACTTC.